The 18 T cell receptor beta chains in this list originate from one sample, sequenced in a study of monozygotic twins with inflammatory bowel disease. For each CDR3 protein, TCRdb gives one entry from its re-call of the 5' RACE reads, without DNA. Its listing shows around 380,000 distinct CDR3 sequences. Sequencing was performed on blood. The receptors were gathered from a human donor with ulcerative colitis or Crohn's disease, or a healthy co-twin of an affected twin (not recorded which).

This sequence joins TRBV7-2 and TRBJ2-6. The germline V gene has CDR1 SGHTA and CDR2 FQGNSA. The CDR3 is made up of 15 amino acids. The CDR3 spells CASSLIRSGANVLTF. Full variable domain (missing parts from reference TRBV7-2 and TRBJ2-6): GAGVSQSPSNKVTEKGKDVELRCDPISGHTALYWYRQSLGQGLEFLIYFQGNSAPDKSGLPSDRFSAERTGGSVSTLTIQRTQQEDSAVYLCASSLIRSGANVLTFGAGSRLTVL.

The chain employs TRBV5-6 and TRBJ1-6; TCRdb's D call, TRBD1, is unchecked because there is no DNA. This CDR3 is built from 16 residues. Germline CDR1 and CDR2: SGHDT and YYEEEE. The chain's CDR3 is CASSLAGAGRNSPLHF. Full variable domain (remainder filled in from reference TRBV5-6 and TRBJ1-6): DAGVTQSPTHLIKTRGQQVTLRCSPKSGHDTVSWYQQALGQGPQFIFQYYEEEERQRGNFPDRFSGHQFPNYSSELNVNALLLGDSALYLCASSLAGAGRNSPLHFGNGTRLTVT.

The genes are TRBV28 and TRBJ2-1; TCRdb's D call, TRBD1, is unchecked because there is no DNA. Germline CDR1 reads MDHEN; CDR2 reads SYDVKM. The CDR3 spans 15 residues. This CDR3 reads CASSLAPDGSNEQFF.

This sequence joins TRBV2 and TRBJ2-7; the TCRdb D gene call, TRBD1, has no DNA to confirm it. The CDR3 totals 14 residues. Germline V gives CDR1 SNHLY, CDR2 FYNNEI. Here the CDR3 reads CASSEGQGAYEQYF.

The CDR3 region is CASSLFSSAVPDTQYF. The chain uses TRBV3-1 and TRBJ2-3. This CDR3 is 16 amino acids long. Germline lookup yields CDR1 LGHDT and CDR2 YNNKEL (reference sequence).

The rearrangement joins TRBV11-2 to TRBJ2-3; TCRdb's D call of TRBD1 is untestable without DNA. Germline CDR1 and CDR2: SGHAT and FQNNGV. This CDR3 region has 18 residues. This CDR3 reads CASSFLTGTGSLLDTQYF.

The gene calls are TRBV6-2 or TRBV6-3 and TRBJ2-7; the D gene TCRdb calls, TRBD1, cannot be checked with no DNA. The CDR3 has 15 residues. Germline V CDR1 and CDR2: MNHEY, SVGEGT. CDR3 region: CASSFTGTGGNEQYF.

The chain combines TRBV28 with TRBJ2-7; TCRdb outputs TRBD1, but without DNA this stays unchecked. Germline CDR1 and CDR2: MDHEN and SYDVKM. This CDR3 region has 13 residues. The CDR3 reads CASSWGGDGIGYF.

The rearrangement links TRBV5-1 to TRBJ2-3. The germline CDR1 and CDR2 sequences are SGHRS and YFSETQ. This CDR3 comprises 13 residues. CDR3 amino acids: CASGSTVTDTQYF.

The chain employs TRBV4-1 and TRBJ2-1; the TCRdb call, TRBD2, lacks DNA for checking. The germline gives CDR1 MGHRA, CDR2 YSYEKL. There are 18 residues in the CDR3. CDR3 loop: CASSLLAGTSGRVNEQFF.

The chain uses TRBV30 and TRBJ1-6; without DNA, the TCRdb call of TRBD1 cannot be checked. This CDR3 has 15 residues. Germline loops: CDR1 GTSNPN, CDR2 SVGIG (reference sequence). CDR3 amino acids: CAWQGDRNTNSPLHF.

V gene TRBV18 combines with J gene TRBJ2-6; TCRdb picks TRBD2, but there is no DNA to check that call. Looked up from germline, CDR1 is KGHSH and CDR2 is LQKENI. The CDR3 extends over 17 amino acids. CDR3 protein: CASSLAGQGSGANVLTF.

The chain couples TRBV29-1 to TRBJ1-3. The germline gives CDR1 SQVTM, CDR2 ANQGSEA. This CDR3 spans 13 amino acids. CDR3 sequence: CSVAMISGNTIYF.

This chain links TRBV2 with TRBJ2-1; TCRdb's D gene call, TRBD1, goes unchecked for lack of DNA. CDR1 and CDR2 from the germline V gene are SNHLY and FYNNEI. The CDR3 runs to 18 residues. The CDR3 sequence is CASSDTGSPFNSYNEQFF.

This chain links TRBV5-1 with TRBJ1-2. The germline V gene encodes CDR1 SGHRS and CDR2 YFSETQ. This CDR3 has 15 residues. This CDR3 reads CASSLEAGYTYGYTF.

The chain has TRBV4-1 and TRBJ2-7; TCRdb lists TRBD2, though no DNA is available to test this call. The CDR3 loop spans 16 amino acids. Looked up from germline, CDR1 is MGHRA and CDR2 is YSYEKL. This chain's CDR3 is CASSQGYGGTLHEQYF.

The chain employs TRBV24-1 and TRBJ2-2. The CDR3 runs 14 residues. Germline V gene sequence: CDR1 KGHDR, CDR2 SFDVKD. The chain's CDR3 is CATSDFRSTGELFF.

The chain carries TRBV21-1 and TRBJ2-2; the D call from TCRdb, TRBD1, cannot be confirmed without DNA. TRBV21-1 is termed a pseudogene. The CDR3 is made up of 15 amino acids. The CDR3 reads CASSKMGTGAGELFF.